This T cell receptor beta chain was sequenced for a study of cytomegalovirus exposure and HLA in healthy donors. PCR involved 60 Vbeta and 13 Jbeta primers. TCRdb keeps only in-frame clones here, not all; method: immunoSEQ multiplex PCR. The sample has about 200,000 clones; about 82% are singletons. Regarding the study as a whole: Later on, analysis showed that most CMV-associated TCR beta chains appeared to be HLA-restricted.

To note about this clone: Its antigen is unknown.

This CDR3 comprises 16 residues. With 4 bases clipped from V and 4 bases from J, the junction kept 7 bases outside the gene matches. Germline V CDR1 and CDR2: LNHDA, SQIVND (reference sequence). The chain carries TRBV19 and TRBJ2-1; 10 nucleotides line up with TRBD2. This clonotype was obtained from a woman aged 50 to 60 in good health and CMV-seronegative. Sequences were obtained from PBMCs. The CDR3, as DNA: TGTGCCAGTAGTAATTCTCTAGCGGGGGTTTACAATGAGCAGTTCTTC. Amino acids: CASSNSLAGVYNEQFF.